Following are 25 T cell receptor beta chains from one sample sequenced in a study of T cell repertoires in cytomegalovirus infection. TCRdb independently ran MiXCR on the reads; one entry per CDR3 protein. The sample contains under 800,000 distinct CDR3 sequences, less than 25% of which appear only once. Sequencing was done on a sample of CD8+ T cells from PBMCs. The receptors were sampled from a human donor in good health (CMV status not recorded). Some clones in this sample may be carry-over from other donors' samples.

This chain links TRBV4-1 with TRBJ2-1; TRBD2 matches at 8 bases. This CDR3 region has 16 residues. With 4 bases clipped from V and 2 bases from J, the junction kept 7 bases outside the gene matches. Per the germline V gene, CDR1 is MGHRA and CDR2 is YSYEKL. The DNA for the CDR3 is TGCGCCAGCAGCCCTCGGGGCGGGGGGCCCTACAATGAGCAGTTCTTC. It specifies CASSPRGGGPYNEQFF.

The rearrangement joins TRBV28 to TRBJ1-2, with TRBD1 matching 9 bases. This CDR3 spans 15 amino acids. CDR1 MDHEN and CDR2 SYDVKM come from the germline V gene. Trimming removed 6 bases from V and 4 bases from J; junction bases left unmatched: 9. The CDR3 protein is CASSRRDRVFYGYTF. The CDR3 nucleotides read TGTGCCAGCAGCCGCCGGGACAGGGTCTTCTATGGCTACACCTTC.

V is TRBV6-2 or TRBV6-3 and J is TRBJ2-2; D possibly corresponds to TRBD1 (6 bases). The CDR3 loop spans 14 amino acids. The germline V gene has CDR1 MNHEY and CDR2 SVGEGT. Trimming took 7 bases from V and 3 from J, leaving 12 bases between them. The CDR3 DNA reads as TGTGCCAGCACAAGGGACACTTACACCGGGGAGCTGTTTTTT. It encodes CASTRDTYTGELFF.

This clonotype has only a few counts. The chain is built from TRBV7-8 and TRBJ1-1; D gene unclear. The CDR3 consists of 15 residues. V lost 0 bases and J lost 4, with 12 bases in between. Germline CDR1 is SGHVS and CDR2 is FQNEAQ. The CDR3 loop is CASSLASPGPTEAFF. The DNA for the CDR3 is TGTGCCAGCAGCTTAGCGTCTCCAGGTCCCACTGAAGCTTTCTTT.

Details on this clonotype: A much larger clone is a single base away; this may be a read error. This sequence joins TRBV4-1 and TRBJ1-2, with D maybe TRBD1 (5 bases). Germline lookup yields CDR1 MGHRA and CDR2 YSYEKL. This CDR3 region has 14 residues. The CDR3 DNA follows: TGTGCCAGCAGCCCCCCGACCCGACAGCATGTCTACACCTTC. This translates into CASSPPTRQHVYTF.

There are a few counts of this clonotype. V usage is TRBV19 and J usage is TRBJ2-3; tentatively, D is TRBD2 (7 bases). V lost 0 bases and J lost 6, with 19 bases in between. The CDR3 runs to 17 residues. Germline assignment: CDR1 LNHDA and CDR2 SQIVND (reference sequence). CDR3 loop: CASSIELGGGALDTQYF. DNA for the CDR3: TGTGCCAGTAGTATAGAGTTAGGGGGGGGGGCTTTGGATACGCAGTATTTT. Full variable domain (remainder filled in from reference TRBV19 and TRBJ2-3): DGGITQSPKYLFRKEGQNVTLSCEQNLNHDAMYWYRQDPGQGLRLIYYSQIVNDFQKGDIAEGYSVSREKKESFPLTVTSAQKNPTAFYLCASSIELGGGALDTQYFGPGTRLTVL.

The sample holds many counts of this clonotype. The rearrangement joins TRBV7-6 to TRBJ2-3, with TRBD2 identical over 11 bases. The CDR3 sequence is 16 residues long. J was trimmed by 4 bases and V by 3 bases; bases with no gene match: 6. Per the germline V gene, CDR1 is SGHVS and CDR2 is FNYEAQ. In DNA, the CDR3 is TGTGCCAGCAGCTTCCTAGCGGGGGGCCCCCCAGATACGCAGTATTTT. Amino acids: CASSFLAGGPPDTQYF.

The gene calls are TRBV7-4 and TRBJ2-1; tentative D call: TRBD1 (5 bases). This CDR3 has 16 amino acids. V was clipped by 2 bases and J by 2 bases, with 13 bases between them. Germline V gives CDR1 SGHVT, CDR2 SQSDAQ. CDR3: CASSLYGARAYNEQFF. The CDR3 nucleotides are TGTGCCAGCAGCTTATATGGGGCTAGGGCCTACAATGAGCAGTTCTTC.

The chain couples TRBV6-1 to TRBJ1-1, with no clear D. The CDR3 loop spans 9 amino acids. V gave up 1 base and J gave up 11 bases, with 2 bases separating them. Germline CDR1 reads MNHNS; CDR2 reads SASEGT. The CDR3 region has the DNA TGTGCCAGCAGTGAAGGGGCTTTCTTT. It yields the protein CASSEGAFF.

This clonotype was counted only a few times. This chain uses TRBV6-6 with TRBJ1-1; 8 bases are a match to TRBD1. The CDR3 consists of 14 residues. The V gene's germline CDR1 is MNHNY and CDR2 SVGAGI (reference sequence). After removal of 5 bases from V and 5 bases from J, the junction contained 7 bases not matched to a gene. CDR3 in amino acids: CASSPDRARTEAFF. The CDR3 DNA is TGTGCCAGCAGTCCGGACAGGGCACGAACTGAAGCTTTCTTT.

The table lists this clonotype with a few counts. V and J are TRBV14 and TRBJ2-3; TRBD2 agrees at 9 bases. This CDR3 contains 15 residues. The germline V gene encodes CDR1 SGHDN and CDR2 FVKESK. J lost 2 bases, V lost 3 bases, and 3 bases had no gene match. The CDR3 spells CASSHVAGVTDTQYF. The DNA of the CDR3 is TGTGCCAGCAGCCACGTAGCGGGGGTCACAGATACGCAGTATTTT.

This rearrangement joins TRBV20-1 to TRBJ1-2; no reliable D call. Germline V gene lookup returns CDR1 DFQATT and CDR2 SNEGSKA (reference sequence). The CDR3 has 13 residues. The ends were cut back, 6 bases at V and 4 bases at J, with 15 bases in the middle. The CDR3 DNA is TGCAGTGCCAGGTCAACGGACGGCTATGGCTACACCTTC. It encodes CSARSTDGYGYTF.

In nucleotides, the CDR3 is TGTGCCAGCAACCTCGAAGGGTTCTACAATGAGCAGTTCTTC. It specifies CASNLEGFYNEQFF. The chain uses TRBV7-9 and TRBJ2-1, with unresolved D. The ends were cut back, 7 bases at V and 3 bases at J, with 13 bases in the middle. CDR1 is SEHNR and CDR2 is FQNEAQ in the germline V gene (reference sequence). This CDR3 has 14 amino acids.

The rearrangement joins TRBV19 to TRBJ2-3, with 10 bases fitting TRBD1. The J segment lost 5 bases and the V segment lost 5 bases, leaving 7 bases of the junction unmatched. This CDR3 is built from 15 residues. The germline V gene has CDR1 LNHDA and CDR2 SQIVND (reference sequence). The chain's CDR3 is CASSPWTGGKDTQYF. CDR3 in DNA: TGTGCCAGTAGTCCCTGGACAGGGGGAAAAGATACGCAGTATTTT.

Concerning this clonotype: Mismatch with germline at one junction end may stem from a read error. This chain uses TRBV7-3 with TRBJ2-1, with TRBD2 matching over 8 bases. The CDR3 totals 13 residues. The germline CDR1 and CDR2 sequences are SGHTA and FQGTGA. The CDR3 DNA follows: TGTGTCAGCACCAATAGCGGGGCCAATGAGCAGTTCTTC. It is translated as CVSTNSGANEQFF.

The rearrangement uses TRBV20-1 and TRBJ2-1; 10 nucleotides agree with TRBD2. Germline V CDR1 and CDR2: DFQATT, SNEGSKA (reference sequence). This CDR3 is 16 amino acids long. The V and J ends lost 3 bases and 0 bases, in that order; junction bases with no gene match: 5. CDR3 sequence: CSARSLAGSSYNEQFF. As DNA, the CDR3 is TGCAGTGCTAGGTCACTAGCGGGGAGCTCCTACAATGAGCAGTTCTTC.

The rearrangement links TRBV28 to TRBJ2-3; D not resolved. V shed 5 bases and J shed 6 bases, with 18 bases lying between them. The V gene's germline CDR1 is MDHEN and CDR2 SYDVKM. The CDR3 contains 15 residues. The CDR3: CASSPSGALPDTQYF. The CDR3 nucleotides are TGTGCCAGCAGTCCTTCAGGAGCCCTACCGGATACGCAGTATTTT.

Only a few counts were recorded for this clonotype. The rearrangement links TRBV9 to TRBJ2-7; 13 bases map to TRBD2. The J segment lost 3 bases and the V segment lost 2 bases, leaving 2 bases of the junction unmatched. CDR1 SGDLS and CDR2 YYNGEE come from the germline V gene. The CDR3 has 15 amino acids. Written as DNA, the CDR3 is TGTGCCAGCAGCGTCGGACTAGCGGGGGTCTACGAGCAGTACTTC. Residues: CASSVGLAGVYEQYF.

This clonotype was observed many times. This chain uses TRBV7-9 with TRBJ2-3; D is unresolved. Germline V CDR1 and CDR2: SEHNR, FQNEAQ (reference sequence). The CDR3 is 8 residues long. Trimming shortened V by 7 bases and J by 7 bases, and 0 bases separated the two germline ends. CDR3 coding DNA: TGTGCCAGCAATACGCAGTATTTT. Translation gives CASNTQYF.

This chain uses TRBV20-1 with TRBJ1-1, with 12 positions matching TRBD1. Germline V gives CDR1 DFQATT, CDR2 SNEGSKA (reference sequence). The CDR3 spans 15 residues. The V segment lost 5 bases and the J segment 4 bases; nucleotides outside the gene matches: 8. The CDR3 DNA reads TGCAGTGCTCCACCCCGGGACAGGGGGCCCACTGAAGCTTTCTTT. Translated, it gives CSAPPRDRGPTEAFF.

This chain connects TRBV6-2 or TRBV6-3 to TRBJ2-2, with D possibly TRBD2 on 7 matching bases. The CDR3 length is 17 residues. CDR1 is MNHEY, CDR2 SVGEGT, per germline. V gave up 3 bases and J gave up 3 bases, with 17 bases separating them. The CDR3: CASSYGSAGAYTGELFF. The CDR3 coding sequence is TGTGCCAGCAGTTATGGTTCCGCGGGGGCCTACACCGGGGAGCTGTTTTTT.

V and J are TRBV6-6 and TRBJ2-1; 12 positions match TRBD2. The CDR3 sequence is 14 residues long. V shed 7 bases and J 7 bases; nucleotides not matched to a gene: 5. Germline lookup yields CDR1 MNHNY and CDR2 SVGAGI (reference sequence). The CDR3 is CASTLAGGRNEQFF. CDR3 coding DNA: TGTGCCAGCACTCTAGCGGGGGGGCGTAATGAGCAGTTCTTC.

This clonotype was recorded at least ten times. The chain links TRBV10-3 to TRBJ2-5; D not resolved. Germline CDR1 is ENHRY and CDR2 is SYGVKD. The CDR3 is made up of 15 amino acids. Trimming stripped 1 base from V and 2 bases from J, with 11 bases between. The CDR3 DNA is TGTGCCATCAGTGAGTTCAGGCTAGGTCAAGAGACCCAGTACTTC. Translating it yields CAISEFRLGQETQYF.

The DNA of the CDR3 is TGTGCCAGCAGTTACAAGGTAGCGGGGATTTTCACAGATACGCAGTATTTT. Its protein is CASSYKVAGIFTDTQYF. This chain connects TRBV6-2 or TRBV6-3 to TRBJ2-3, with 8 positions matching TRBD2. Germline CDR1 MNHEY, CDR2 SVGEGT. CDR3 size: 17 residues. Trimming took 2 bases from V and 2 from J; bases not matched to a gene: 9.

The rearrangement links TRBV14 to TRBJ2-5, with TRBD1 matching 11 bases. Trimming at V came to 4 bases and at J to 0 bases, leaving 13 bases not matched to a gene. Per germline, CDR1 SGHDN and CDR2 FVKESK. CDR3 size: 19 residues. The CDR3 coding sequence is TGTGCCAGCAGCCTTGGACAGGGGGCAGGTTATTGGTACCAAGAGACCCAGTACTTC. Protein: CASSLGQGAGYWYQETQYF.